Detailed here is one T cell receptor beta chain. Profiling relied on immunoSEQ multiplex PCR, and the TCRdb table lists in-frame clones only, not all of them. The table shows around 56,000 clones, with about 86% occurring only once. The data were obtained in a study of blood T cell repertoires in COVID-19. Overall study: PBMCs, B-cell-depleted T cells, or T cells provided the cDNA or gDNA that made up the material.

Germline values: CDR1 SGHDT, CDR2 YYEEEE. The CDR3 contains 14 residues. V was pared by 3 bases and J by 8 bases, with 9 bases of the junction left unmatched. The clonotype was recovered from a woman of 80 years or more with active or convalescent COVID-19. The chain employs TRBV5-6 and TRBJ1-1; the match to TRBD1 covers 8 bases. The sequenced sample was peripheral blood. CDR3 protein: CASSSLQGGLEAFF. DNA of the CDR3: TGTGCCAGCAGCTCGCTACAGGGGGGCCTGGAAGCTTTCTTT.